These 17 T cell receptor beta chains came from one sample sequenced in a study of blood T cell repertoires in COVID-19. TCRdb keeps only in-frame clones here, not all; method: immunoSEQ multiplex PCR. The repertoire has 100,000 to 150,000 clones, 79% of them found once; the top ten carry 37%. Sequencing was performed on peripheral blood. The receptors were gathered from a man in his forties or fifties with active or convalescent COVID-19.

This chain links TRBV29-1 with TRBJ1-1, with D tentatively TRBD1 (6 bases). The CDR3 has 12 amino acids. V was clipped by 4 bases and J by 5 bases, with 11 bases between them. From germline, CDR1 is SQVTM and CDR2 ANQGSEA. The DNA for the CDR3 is TGCAGCGTTGGGGACACTCTTACTGAAGCTTTCTTT. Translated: CSVGDTLTEAFF.

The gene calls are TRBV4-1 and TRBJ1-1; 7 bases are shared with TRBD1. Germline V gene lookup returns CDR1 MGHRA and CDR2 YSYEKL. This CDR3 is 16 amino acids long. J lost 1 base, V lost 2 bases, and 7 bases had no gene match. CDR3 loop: CASSQMPGGGNTEAFF. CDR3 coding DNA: TGCGCCAGCAGCCAAATGCCAGGGGGTGGGAACACTGAAGCTTTCTTT.

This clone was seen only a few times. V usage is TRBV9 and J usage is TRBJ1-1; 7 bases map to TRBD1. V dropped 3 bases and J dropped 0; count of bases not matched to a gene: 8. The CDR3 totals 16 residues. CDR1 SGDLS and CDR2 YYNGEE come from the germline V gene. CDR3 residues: CASSARGDRMNTEAFF. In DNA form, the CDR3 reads TGTGCCAGCAGCGCCAGGGGGGATAGGATGAACACTGAAGCTTTCTTT.

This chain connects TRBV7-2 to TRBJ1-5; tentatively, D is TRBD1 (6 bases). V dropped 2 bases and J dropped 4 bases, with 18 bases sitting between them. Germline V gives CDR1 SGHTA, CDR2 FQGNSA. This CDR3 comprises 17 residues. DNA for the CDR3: TGTGCCAGCAGCTTAAACACGGGGGGGCCCCTTAATCAGCCCCAGCATTTT. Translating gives CASSLNTGGPLNQPQHF.

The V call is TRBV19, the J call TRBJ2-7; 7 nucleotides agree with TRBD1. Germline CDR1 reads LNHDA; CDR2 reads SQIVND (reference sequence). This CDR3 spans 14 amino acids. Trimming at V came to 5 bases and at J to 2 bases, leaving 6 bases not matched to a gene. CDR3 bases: TGTGCCAGTAGTCCCATAGGGGGCCCCTACGAGCAGTACTTC. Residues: CASSPIGGPYEQYF.

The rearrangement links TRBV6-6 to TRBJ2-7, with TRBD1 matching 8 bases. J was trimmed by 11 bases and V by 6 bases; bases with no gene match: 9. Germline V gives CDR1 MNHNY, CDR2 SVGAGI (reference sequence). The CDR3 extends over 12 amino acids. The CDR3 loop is CASSPQGDKEYF. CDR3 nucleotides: TGTGCCAGCAGCCCACAGGGGGATAAAGAGTACTTC.

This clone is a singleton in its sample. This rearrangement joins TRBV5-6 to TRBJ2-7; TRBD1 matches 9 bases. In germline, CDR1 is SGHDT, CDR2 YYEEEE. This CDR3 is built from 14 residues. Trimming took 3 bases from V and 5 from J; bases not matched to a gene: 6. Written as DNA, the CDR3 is TGTGCCAGCAGCTGGGGACAGGGTGGCAACGAGCAGTACTTC. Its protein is CASSWGQGGNEQYF. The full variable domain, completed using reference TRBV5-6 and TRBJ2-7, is DAGVTQSPTHLIKTRGQQVTLRCSPKSGHDTVSWYQQALGQGPQFIFQYYEEEERQRGNFPDRFSGHQFPNYSSELNVNALLLGDSALYLCASSWGQGGNEQYFGPGTRLTVT.

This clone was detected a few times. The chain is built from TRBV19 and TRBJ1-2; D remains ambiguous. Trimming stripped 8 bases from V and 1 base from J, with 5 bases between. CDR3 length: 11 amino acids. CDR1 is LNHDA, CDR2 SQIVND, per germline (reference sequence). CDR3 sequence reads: CASRDNYGYTF. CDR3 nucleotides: TGTGCCAGTCGGGATAACTATGGCTACACCTTC.

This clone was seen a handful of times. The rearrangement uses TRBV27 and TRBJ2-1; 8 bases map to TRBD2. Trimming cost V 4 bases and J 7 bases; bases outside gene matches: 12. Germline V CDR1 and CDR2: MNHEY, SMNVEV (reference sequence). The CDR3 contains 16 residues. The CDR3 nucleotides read TGTGCCAGCAGTTGGCGTTTGACCGGGACTAGGAATGAGCAGTTCTTC. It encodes CASSWRLTGTRNEQFF.

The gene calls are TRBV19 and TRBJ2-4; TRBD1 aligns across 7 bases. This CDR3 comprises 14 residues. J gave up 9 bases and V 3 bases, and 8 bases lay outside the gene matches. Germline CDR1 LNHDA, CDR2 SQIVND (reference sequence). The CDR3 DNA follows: TGTGCCAGTAGTATGGACGCAGGGGGTAGCATTCAGTACTTC. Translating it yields CASSMDAGGSIQYF.

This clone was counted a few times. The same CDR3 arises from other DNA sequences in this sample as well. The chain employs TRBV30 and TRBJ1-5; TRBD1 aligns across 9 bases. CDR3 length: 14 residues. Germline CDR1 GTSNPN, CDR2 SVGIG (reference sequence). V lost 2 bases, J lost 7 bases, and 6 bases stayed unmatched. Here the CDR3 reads CAWSPGQGRQPQHF. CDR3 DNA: TGTGCCTGGAGTCCAGGACAGGGGAGACAGCCCCAGCATTTT.

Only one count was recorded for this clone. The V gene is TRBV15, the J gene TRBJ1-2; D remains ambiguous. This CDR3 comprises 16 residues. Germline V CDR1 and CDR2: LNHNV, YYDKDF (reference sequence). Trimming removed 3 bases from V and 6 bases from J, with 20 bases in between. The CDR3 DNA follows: TGTGCCACCAGCAGCCCCGTGTTCGGGATCGGGGATGGCTACACCTTC. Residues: CATSSPVFGIGDGYTF.

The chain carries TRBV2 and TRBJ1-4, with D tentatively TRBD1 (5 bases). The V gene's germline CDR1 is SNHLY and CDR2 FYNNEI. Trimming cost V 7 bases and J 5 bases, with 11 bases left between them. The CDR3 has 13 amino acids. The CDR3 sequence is CASNGQGNEKLFF. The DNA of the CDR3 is TGTGCCAGCAATGGGCAGGGAAATGAAAAACTGTTTTTT. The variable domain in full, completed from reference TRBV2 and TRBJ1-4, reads EPEVTQTPSHQVTQMGQEVILRCVPISNHLYFYWYRQILGQKVEFLVSFYNNEISEKSEIFDDQFSVERPDGSNFTLKIRSTKLEDSAMYFCASNGQGNEKLFFGSGTQLSVL.

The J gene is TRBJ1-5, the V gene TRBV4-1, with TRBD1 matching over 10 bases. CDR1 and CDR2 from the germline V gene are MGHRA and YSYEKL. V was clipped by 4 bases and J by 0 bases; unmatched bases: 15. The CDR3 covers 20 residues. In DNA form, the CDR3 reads TGCGCCAGCAGCCCCGGCGGGGACAGGGGTCCACTTAATAGCAATCAGCCCCAGCATTTT. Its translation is CASSPGGDRGPLNSNQPQHF.

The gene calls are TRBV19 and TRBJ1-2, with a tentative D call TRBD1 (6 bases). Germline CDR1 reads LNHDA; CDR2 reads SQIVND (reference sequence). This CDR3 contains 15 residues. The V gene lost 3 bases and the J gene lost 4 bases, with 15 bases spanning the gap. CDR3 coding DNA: TGTGCCAGTAGTATTAGTTCCGGGACACTCTATGGCTACACCTTC. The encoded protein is CASSISSGTLYGYTF.

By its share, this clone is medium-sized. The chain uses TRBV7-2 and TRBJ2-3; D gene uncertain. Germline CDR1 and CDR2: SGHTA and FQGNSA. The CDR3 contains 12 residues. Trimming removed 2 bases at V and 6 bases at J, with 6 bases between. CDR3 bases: TGTGCCAGCAGCTTAATCGGGGATACGCAGTATTTT. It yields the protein CASSLIGDTQYF. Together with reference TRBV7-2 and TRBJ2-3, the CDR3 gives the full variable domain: GAGVSQSPSNKVTEKGKDVELRCDPISGHTALYWYRQSLGQGLEFLIYFQGNSAPDKSGLPSDRFSAERTGGSVSTLTIQRTQQEDSAVYLCASSLIGDTQYFGPGTRLTVL.

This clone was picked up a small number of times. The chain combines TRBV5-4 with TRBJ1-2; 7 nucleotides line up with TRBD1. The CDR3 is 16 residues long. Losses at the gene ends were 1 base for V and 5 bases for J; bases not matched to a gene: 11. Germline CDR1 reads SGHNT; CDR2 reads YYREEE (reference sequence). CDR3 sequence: CASSLRGTAVGYGYTF. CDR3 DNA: TGTGCCAGCAGCTTGAGGGGGACAGCCGTGGGATATGGCTACACCTTC.